The 28 T cell receptor beta chains given below trace back to one sample, sequenced in a study of cytomegalovirus exposure and HLA in healthy donors. The PCR used 60 Vbeta and 13 Jbeta primers. This table comes from immunoSEQ multiplex PCR, and its TCRdb copy is limited to in-frame clones, with some not included. The table shows 74,000 or so clones, with roughly 76% occurring only once. Sequenced: PBMCs. The receptors come from a woman in her 40s in good health and CMV-seronegative.

V is TRBV7-2 and J is TRBJ2-4; 8 bases match TRBD1. Germline CDR1 and CDR2: SGHTA and FQGNSA. The CDR3 length is 15 residues. V was pared by 4 bases and J by 6 bases, with 8 bases of the junction left unmatched. The CDR3 is CASSSHRGSINIQYF. CDR3 coding DNA: TGTGCCAGCAGCTCCCACAGGGGGTCGATAAACATTCAGTACTTC.

The chain employs TRBV6-1 and TRBJ1-1; D is possibly TRBD1 (5 bases). From germline, CDR1 is MNHNS and CDR2 SASEGT. CDR3 size: 15 residues. The V end was cut by 7 bases, the J end by 4 bases, with 19 bases between. CDR3 sequence (DNA): TGTGCCAGCAAGGACGCTGGTAGGGGAGGCACTGAAGCTTTCTTT. Translating it yields CASKDAGRGGTEAFF.

This rearrangement joins TRBV19 to TRBJ1-5; D might be TRBD1 (5 bases). Trimming removed 4 bases at V and 4 bases at J, with 17 bases between. This CDR3 comprises 16 residues. Germline lookup yields CDR1 LNHDA and CDR2 SQIVND (reference sequence). CDR3 DNA: TGTGCCAGTAGTACCAACAGCGGGGCTCCTAATCAGCCCCAGCATTTT. As protein: CASSTNSGAPNQPQHF. Full variable domain (remainder filled in from reference TRBV19 and TRBJ1-5): DGGITQSPKYLFRKEGQNVTLSCEQNLNHDAMYWYRQDPGQGLRLIYYSQIVNDFQKGDIAEGYSVSREKKESFPLTVTSAQKNPTAFYLCASSTNSGAPNQPQHFGDGTRLSIL.

The chain couples TRBV5-1 to TRBJ1-1; 7 positions match TRBD1. V lost 2 bases and J lost 2; bases outside the gene matches: 6. This CDR3 is built from 15 residues. The V gene's germline CDR1 is SGHRS and CDR2 YFSETQ. The CDR3 sequence: CASSLPGQLNTEAFF. The CDR3 coding sequence is TGCGCCAGCAGCTTACCGGGACAGCTAAACACTGAAGCTTTCTTT.

The chain combines TRBV6-5 with TRBJ2-7, with a weak D call TRBD1 (5 bases). V was pared by 5 bases and J by 4 bases, with 9 bases between. Looked up from germline, CDR1 is MNHEY and CDR2 is SVGAGI. This CDR3 has 12 residues. The CDR3 spells CASSRGQYEQYF. The CDR3 nucleotides are TGTGCCAGCAGTAGGGGCCAGTACGAGCAGTACTTC.

The chain has TRBV5-4 and TRBJ2-5; TRBD2 matches at 12 bases. The DNA end lines up better with TRBJ2-7; the J call may be wrong. Per germline, CDR1 SGHNT and CDR2 YYREEE (reference sequence). The CDR3 loop spans 15 amino acids. CDR3 amino acids: CASSPTSGRRDEQYF. The CDR3 DNA is TGTGCCAGCAGCCCTACTAGCGGGAGGAGAGACGAGCAGTACTTC.

The V gene is TRBV19, the J gene TRBJ2-7; perhaps TRBD1 as D (6 bases). The CDR3 contains 15 residues. Looked up from germline, CDR1 is LNHDA and CDR2 is SQIVND (reference sequence). V lost 2 bases and J lost 7, with 18 bases in between. CDR3 bases: TGTGCCAGTAGTATATCCGGGACATCTCCTTTTGAGCAGTACTTC. Amino acid sequence: CASSISGTSPFEQYF.

The chain carries TRBV28 and TRBJ1-2; D not resolved. Between the trimmed V and J ends, which lost 3 bases and 3 bases, there was a span of 5 bases. Germline V gene lookup returns CDR1 MDHEN and CDR2 SYDVKM. The CDR3 is made up of 12 amino acids. The CDR3 region has the DNA TGTGCCAGCAGTTTGCCAGACTATGGCTACACCTTC. Its protein is CASSLPDYGYTF.

This chain uses TRBV7-9 with TRBJ1-2; possible D gene TRBD1, 5 bases. The CDR3 is 16 amino acids. Germline assignment: CDR1 SEHNR and CDR2 FQNEAQ (reference sequence). The V gene lost 8 bases and the J gene lost 6 bases, with 25 bases spanning the gap. As DNA, the CDR3 is TGTGCCAGCGGGCCTACTTTGAACTTCCTAGGGGATGGCTACACCTTC. Amino acid sequence: CASGPTLNFLGDGYTF.

The rearrangement uses TRBV11-1 and TRBJ2-4; 7 bases match TRBD2. In germline, CDR1 is SGHAT, CDR2 FQDESV (reference sequence). Trimming removed 5 bases from V and 6 bases from J; junction bases left unmatched: 13. CDR3 length: 16 residues. Written as DNA, the CDR3 is TGTGCCAGCAGCCAGCGGGGACTACCACCAGGAAACATTCAGTACTTC. Encoded protein: CASSQRGLPPGNIQYF.

This chain connects TRBV10-2 to TRBJ2-2; TRBD1 matches 9 bases. V lost 8 bases to trimming and J lost 0 bases; unmatched junction nucleotides: 4. Germline CDR1 and CDR2: WSHSY and SAAADI. This CDR3 has 15 residues. The CDR3: CASPRQGANTGELFF. DNA for the CDR3: TGCGCCAGCCCAAGACAGGGGGCGAACACCGGGGAGCTGTTTTTT.

This clone appeared a few times. The chain couples TRBV28 to TRBJ1-2, with 9 bases aligning to TRBD1. With 6 bases clipped from V and 5 bases from J, the junction kept 1 base outside the gene matches. This CDR3 is built from 12 residues. Germline lookup yields CDR1 MDHEN and CDR2 SYDVKM. The CDR3: CASSDRGYGYTF. The CDR3 bases are TGTGCCAGCAGCGACAGGGGGTATGGCTACACCTTC.

The rearrangement joins TRBV10-3 to TRBJ1-4; 8 bases are a match to TRBD1. The CDR3 length is 16 residues. Germline CDR1 and CDR2: ENHRY and SYGVKD. Losses at the gene ends were 0 bases for V and 8 bases for J; bases not matched to a gene: 8. The CDR3 sequence is CAISESPGQAGEKLFF. The CDR3 bases are TGTGCCATCAGTGAGTCGCCGGGACAGGCTGGCGAAAAACTGTTTTTT.

The V gene is TRBV7-6, the J gene TRBJ2-5; 9 nucleotides agree with TRBD1. In germline, CDR1 is SGHVS, CDR2 FNYEAQ. CDR3 length: 14 residues. V was clipped by 6 bases and J by 3 bases; unmatched bases: 5. The CDR3 nucleotides read TGTGCCAGCAGTCGCACAGGGGGCGAAGAGACCCAGTACTTC. It specifies CASSRTGGEETQYF.

The rearrangement uses TRBV4-3 and TRBJ1-2, with 8 bases matching TRBD1. V shed 0 bases, J shed 4 bases, and the junction held 7 bases outside the gene matches. Looked up from germline, CDR1 is LGHNA and CDR2 is YSLEER. This CDR3 comprises 16 residues. This CDR3 reads CASSQDEAGGPYGYTF. CDR3 DNA sequence: TGCGCCAGCAGCCAAGATGAGGCAGGGGGCCCCTATGGCTACACCTTC.

The genes are TRBV5-4 and TRBJ2-1; 11 positions match TRBD2. J gave up 9 bases and V 2 bases, and 10 bases lay outside the gene matches. The length of the CDR3 is 16 residues. CDR1 is SGHNT, CDR2 YYREEE, per germline (reference sequence). CDR3 sequence: CASSFPGLAEGGEQFF. The CDR3 DNA reads as TGTGCCAGCAGCTTCCCGGGACTAGCGGAGGGGGGTGAGCAGTTCTTC.

The chain links TRBV7-8 to TRBJ1-5; 9 nucleotides align to TRBD1. Germline CDR1 reads SGHVS; CDR2 reads FQNEAQ. V gave up 4 bases and J gave up 6 bases; unmatched junction bases: 1. The CDR3 spans 13 residues. The chain's CDR3 is CASSWDRAQPQHF. CDR3 coding DNA: TGTGCCAGCAGCTGGGACAGGGCTCAGCCCCAGCATTTT.

This rearrangement joins TRBV15 to TRBJ2-3; TRBD1 might be the D (5 bases). This CDR3 comprises 16 residues. V gave up 0 bases and J gave up 4 bases, with 14 bases separating them. Germline CDR1 and CDR2: LNHNV and YYDKDF (reference sequence). The CDR3 is CATSREGLVSADTQYF. The CDR3 DNA is TGTGCCACCAGCAGAGAGGGGCTAGTATCGGCAGATACGCAGTATTTT.

The chain has TRBV29-1 and TRBJ2-7; the match to TRBD1 covers 7 bases. V shed 0 bases and J 6 bases; nucleotides not matched to a gene: 5. The CDR3 extends over 13 amino acids. Germline CDR1 SQVTM, CDR2 ANQGSEA. In nucleotides, the CDR3 is TGCAGCGTTGAAGATTTACAGGGGCGCGAGCAGTACTTC. It specifies CSVEDLQGREQYF.

CDR3 nucleotide sequence: TGCAGCGTCCTAGGACTAGCGGGGGGTTTGTCCTACAATGAGCAGTTCTTC. It codes for CSVLGLAGGLSYNEQFF. V is TRBV29-1 and J is TRBJ2-1; TRBD2 matches at 14 bases. J gave up 1 base and V 6 bases, and 8 bases lay outside the gene matches. Germline CDR1 SQVTM, CDR2 ANQGSEA. The CDR3 extends over 17 amino acids.

The rearrangement uses TRBV2 and TRBJ2-7, with 7 bases lining up with TRBD2. The CDR3 is 12 amino acids. The J segment lost 11 bases and the V segment lost 5 bases, leaving 9 bases of the junction unmatched. Per the germline V gene, CDR1 is SNHLY and CDR2 is FYNNEI. CDR3 loop: CASSQTGLEKYF. Here the CDR3 DNA reads TGTGCCAGCAGTCAAACCGGACTAGAAAAGTACTTC.

CDR3 nucleotides: TGTGCCAGCAGCTTGGGGCCGAGTTACGAGCAGTACTTC. As protein: CASSLGPSYEQYF. The chain employs TRBV7-9 and TRBJ2-7; possibly TRBD1 for D (5 bases). Germline values: CDR1 SEHNR, CDR2 FQNEAQ (reference sequence). This CDR3 comprises 13 residues. Trimming stripped 3 bases from V and 4 bases from J, with 10 bases between.

The chain has TRBV29-1 and TRBJ1-1; D call uncertain. The CDR3 has 10 residues. Germline V CDR1 and CDR2: SQVTM, ANQGSEA. The germline V and J ends were trimmed by 4 bases and 5 bases, with 5 bases remaining between them. The CDR3 loop reads CSVARTEAFF. DNA for the CDR3: TGCAGCGTTGCGAGGACTGAAGCTTTCTTT.

This chain joins TRBV28 and TRBJ1-4; TRBD1 agrees at 8 bases. The CDR3 sequence is 13 residues long. J gave up 8 bases and V 7 bases, and 6 bases lay outside the gene matches. CDR1 and CDR2 (germline): MDHEN, SYDVKM. The CDR3 loop reads CASNPGGQEKLFF. DNA for the CDR3: TGTGCCAGCAATCCAGGGGGCCAGGAAAAACTGTTTTTT.

This rearrangement joins TRBV11-2 to TRBJ2-2; tentative D call: TRBD2 (6 bases). The CDR3 runs 18 residues. Germline V gene sequence: CDR1 SGHAT, CDR2 FQNNGV. V was pared by 5 bases and J by 3 bases, with 22 bases between. Here the CDR3 DNA reads TGTGCCAGCAGCCCCTACGGGCTAGCGATGGGTCACACCGGGGAGCTGTTTTTT. Translated: CASSPYGLAMGHTGELFF.

The chain is built from TRBV19 and TRBJ2-7; 7 bases line up with TRBD1. The CDR3 is 15 amino acids. The germline V gene has CDR1 LNHDA and CDR2 SQIVND (reference sequence). Germline trimming cut 6 bases from V and 3 bases from J; bases unmatched to any gene: 11. The CDR3 spells CASSKTGDRGYEQYF. The CDR3 coding sequence is TGTGCCAGTAGCAAAACAGGGGATCGGGGCTACGAGCAGTACTTC.

A single count supports this clone. The rearrangement joins TRBV30 to TRBJ2-7, with D possibly matching TRBD1 (5 bases). CDR3 size: 11 residues. The germline CDR1 and CDR2 sequences are GTSNPN and SVGIG (reference sequence). With 7 bases removed from V and 4 bases from J, the gap between germline ends came to 11 bases. Here the CDR3 DNA reads TGTGCCTTAAGGGCAGGGTACGAGCAGTACTTC. It yields the protein CALRAGYEQYF.

This chain connects TRBV28 to TRBJ2-6; perhaps TRBD2 as D (5 bases). Germline CDR1 is MDHEN and CDR2 is SYDVKM. V was cut by 6 bases and J by 4 bases, with 13 bases left in between. The CDR3 loop spans 15 amino acids. The CDR3 is CASRRGRVGANVLTF. The CDR3 nucleotides are TGTGCCAGCAGACGAGGGCGCGTGGGGGCCAACGTCCTGACTTTC.